One and the same sample provided the 20 T cell receptor beta chains below, sequenced in a study of CD8 T cells in Susac syndrome. Random hexamers served to reverse transcribe roughly 0.45 to 1 ug RNA. One entry per CDR3 protein, called by TCRdb with MiXCR from the immunoSEQ multiplex PCR reads. The profile covers 190,000 or so distinct CDR3 sequences, with just under 95% appearing a single time and around 0.076% taken by the ten largest. The sample consisted of CD4+ T cells from PBMCs. Receptor source: a human donor with multiple sclerosis.

This clonotype was seen a single time. The chain joins TRBV9 to TRBJ2-3, with D maybe TRBD2 (7 bases). Trimming shortened V by 0 bases and J by 5 bases, and 16 bases separated the two germline ends. Germline CDR1 reads SGDLS; CDR2 reads YYNGEE. The CDR3 loop spans 16 amino acids. CDR3: CASSVAMRGPEDTQYF. The CDR3 region has the DNA TGTGCCAGCAGCGTAGCAATGCGGGGGCCGGAAGATACGCAGTATTTT.

The CDR3: CASSLVAGTAPDTQYF. CDR3 coding DNA: TGTGCCAGCAGCTTAGTAGCTGGGACAGCCCCAGATACGCAGTATTTT. The chain links TRBV11-2 to TRBJ2-3, with 7 bases identical to TRBD1. CDR1 is SGHAT, CDR2 FQNNGV, per germline. CDR3 size: 16 residues. V shed 1 base and J 4 bases; nucleotides not matched to a gene: 8.

The J gene is TRBJ1-5, the V gene TRBV2, with a tentative D call TRBD1 (5 bases). The V end was cut by 6 bases, the J end by 9 bases, with 18 bases between. CDR1 and CDR2 (germline): SNHLY, FYNNEI. This CDR3 spans 14 amino acids. CDR3 loop: CASSPRTSSGPQHF. The CDR3 DNA follows: TGTGCCAGCAGCCCCAGGACATCCTCCGGGCCCCAGCATTTT.

The genes are TRBV29-1 and TRBJ2-5; D is perhaps TRBD1 (6 bases). This CDR3 region has 12 residues. CDR1 and CDR2 (germline): SQVTM, ANQGSEA. The ends were cut back, 3 bases at V and 5 bases at J, with 10 bases in the middle. The CDR3 protein is CSVDRGKETQYF. The DNA of the CDR3 is TGCAGCGTTGACAGGGGAAAGGAGACCCAGTACTTC.

V gene TRBV2 combines with J gene TRBJ2-2; the D is unclear. The CDR3 runs to 12 residues. Trimming took off 10 bases at V and 7 bases at J, with 13 bases between the two ends. Germline V gene data show CDR1 as SNHLY and CDR2 as FYNNEI. The CDR3 nucleotides read TGTGCCACTTCAAGGGAAGGCGGGGAGCTGTTTTTT. This encodes CATSREGGELFF.

The chain carries TRBV5-6 and TRBJ2-3; no firm D call. This CDR3 spans 12 amino acids. The V and J ends lost 1 base and 5 bases respectively, with 5 bases between them. Germline V gene data show CDR1 as SGHDT and CDR2 as YYEEEE. CDR3 nucleotides: TGTGCCAGCAGCTTGAGAAGAGATACGCAGTATTTT. Protein sequence: CASSLRRDTQYF. Combining the CDR3 with reference TRBV5-6 and TRBJ2-3 gives the whole variable domain DAGVTQSPTHLIKTRGQQVTLRCSPKSGHDTVSWYQQALGQGPQFIFQYYEEEERQRGNFPDRFSGHQFPNYSSELNVNALLLGDSALYLCASSLRRDTQYFGPGTRLTVL.

The rearrangement uses TRBV29-1 and TRBJ1-2, with a weak D call TRBD1 (5 bases). The ends were cut back, 3 bases at V and 1 base at J, with 9 bases in the middle. In germline, CDR1 is SQVTM, CDR2 ANQGSEA. This CDR3 comprises 13 residues. For the CDR3, the DNA is TGCAGCGTTGACACAGGCATTAACTATGGCTACACCTTC. Translation gives CSVDTGINYGYTF.

The genes are TRBV3-1 and TRBJ2-4; D call uncertain. V lost 4 bases to trimming and J lost 0 bases, with 7 bases between them. Germline V gene data show CDR1 as LGHDT and CDR2 as YNNKEL (reference sequence). The CDR3 runs 14 residues. CDR3 in amino acids: CASSPTVAKNIQYF. CDR3 nucleotide sequence: TGTGCCAGCAGCCCGACCGTAGCCAAAAACATTCAGTACTTC.

This clonotype was recorded once. The chain links TRBV2 to TRBJ2-7, with TRBD2 identical over 9 bases. Germline assignment: CDR1 SNHLY and CDR2 FYNNEI. V was pared by 11 bases and J by 2 bases, with 7 bases of the junction left unmatched. This CDR3 is built from 13 residues. The CDR3 region has the DNA TGTGCCGTCGCTAGCGGGGTAACCTACGAGCAGTACTTC. It encodes CAVASGVTYEQYF.

V and J are TRBV3-1 and TRBJ2-1; no clear D gene. Germline-derived CDR1 and CDR2 are LGHDT and YNNKEL (reference sequence). The CDR3 is made up of 19 amino acids. V was cut by 2 bases and J by 2 bases, with 22 bases left in between. CDR3: CASSQHGSSVSSPYNEQFF. The CDR3 bases are TGTGCCAGCAGCCAACACGGATCGTCGGTTAGCTCTCCCTACAATGAGCAGTTCTTC.

J is TRBJ1-4 and V is TRBV27; 7 positions match TRBD1. After removal of 5 bases from V and 12 bases from J, the junction contained 9 bases not matched to a gene. Germline lookup yields CDR1 MNHEY and CDR2 SMNVEV (reference sequence). The CDR3 has 13 amino acids. Written as DNA, the CDR3 is TGTGCCAGCAGTAAAGGACAGGACGAGGAACTGTTTTTT. Protein: CASSKGQDEELFF.

The chain employs TRBV2 and TRBJ2-5, with 9 bases matching TRBD2. V was clipped by 2 bases and J by 2 bases; unmatched bases: 3. This CDR3 has 15 residues. The germline V gene has CDR1 SNHLY and CDR2 FYNNEI. CDR3 in amino acids: CASSEMRGGQETQYF. DNA of the CDR3: TGTGCCAGCAGTGAAATGCGGGGGGGGCAAGAGACCCAGTACTTC.

This chain connects TRBV9 to TRBJ2-3; TRBD2 aligns across 8 bases. V dropped 3 bases and J dropped 2; count of bases not matched to a gene: 8. CDR1 is SGDLS, CDR2 YYNGEE, per germline. This CDR3 spans 16 amino acids. CDR3 protein: CASSAIGGGYTDTQYF. The CDR3 nucleotides are TGTGCCAGCAGCGCCATTGGCGGGGGGTACACAGATACGCAGTATTTT.

In nucleotides, the CDR3 is TGTGCCAGCAGCACCCGACAGGGGAGCGGCACAGATACGCAGTATTTT. Translating it yields CASSTRQGSGTDTQYF. The J gene is TRBJ2-3, the V gene TRBV9; 8 bases match TRBD1. There are 16 residues in the CDR3. The germline V gene encodes CDR1 SGDLS and CDR2 YYNGEE. V lost 4 bases, J lost 1 base, and 8 bases stayed unmatched.

The rearrangement links TRBV20-1 to TRBJ2-1; D unclear. CDR1 and CDR2 (germline): DFQATT, SNEGSKA (reference sequence). V lost 6 bases to trimming and J lost 8 bases, with 8 bases between them. The CDR3 extends over 10 amino acids. The CDR3 here is CSAESHEQFF. In DNA form, the CDR3 reads TGCAGTGCAGAGAGTCATGAGCAGTTCTTC.

There are a few counts of this clonotype. V usage is TRBV11-2 and J usage is TRBJ1-2; D unresolved. Germline CDR1 and CDR2: SGHAT and FQNNGV. Trimming stripped 5 bases from V and 5 bases from J, with 15 bases between. The CDR3 extends over 14 amino acids. The DNA of the CDR3 is TGTGCCAGCAGCGTTGGACCGTTGGGGTATGGCTACACCTTC. Translated: CASSVGPLGYGYTF.

This chain connects TRBV20-1 to TRBJ2-3, with D unresolved. The V end lost 0 bases, the J end lost 9 bases, and 10 bases lay between the germline ends. Germline V gene lookup returns CDR1 DFQATT and CDR2 SNEGSKA (reference sequence). The CDR3 has 12 residues. CDR3 nucleotide sequence: TGCAGTGCTAGAGAGGGCAGCAGCACGCAGTATTTT. As protein: CSAREGSSTQYF.

The chain links TRBV5-4 to TRBJ2-5; D might be TRBD1 or TRBD2, each matching 5 bases. Looked up from germline, CDR1 is SGHNT and CDR2 is YYREEE (reference sequence). V lost 4 bases and J 1 base, leaving 11 bases between the germline ends. The CDR3 is made up of 14 amino acids. The CDR3 reads CASSRPGPQETQYF. The CDR3 coding sequence is TGTGCCAGCAGCCGTCCGGGACCCCAAGAGACCCAGTACTTC.

CDR3 residues: CASSQEVGVGNIQYF. CDR3 nucleotides: TGTGCCAGCAGCCAAGAAGTGGGGGTCGGAAACATTCAGTACTTC. The rearrangement joins TRBV4-2 to TRBJ2-4; D may correspond to TRBD1 or TRBD2 (5 bases each). The CDR3 has 15 residues. CDR1 is LGHNA, CDR2 YNFKEQ, per germline. The V end was cut by 0 bases, the J end by 6 bases, with 12 bases between.

The V call is TRBV3-1, the J call TRBJ1-2; D uncertain. Looked up from germline, CDR1 is LGHDT and CDR2 is YNNKEL (reference sequence). Trimming left V 4 bases short and J 4 bases short, with 13 bases between. CDR3 size: 14 residues. CDR3 protein: CASSPHGLSYGYTF. The CDR3 DNA reads as TGTGCCAGCAGCCCCCACGGGCTATCCTATGGCTACACCTTC.